These T cell receptor beta chains were read from a single sample in a study of blood T cell repertoires in COVID-19. Repertoires were generated with immunoSEQ multiplex PCR, while TCRdb's copy carries only in-frame clones and drops some. The data hold around 300,000 clones, with 80% to 90% observed a single time. Sequenced sample: peripheral blood. The source of these receptors is a man under 40 with active or convalescent COVID-19. The CDR3 runs from the conserved cysteine through the conserved F or W. The D gene is left open where the match is weak. Clone size is stated in some rows and not others, as once, few, many or a class when expanded.

V: TRBV9
size: few
J: TRBJ1-6
D: TRBD1
CDR3: CASSQTGGNSPLHF
DNA: TGTGCCAGCAGCCAGACAGGGGGTAATTCACCCCTCCACTTT

V: TRBV6-4
size: .
J: TRBJ2-3
D: TRBD1
CDR3: CASSTGTGATDTQYF
DNA: TGTGCCAGCAGCACCGGGACAGGGGCTACAGATACGCAGTATTTT

V: TRBV19
size: .
J: TRBJ2-7
D: TRBD2
CDR3: CAGGDHRKEDYEQYF
DNA: TGTGCCGGGGGGGACCACCGGAAGGAAGACTACGAGCAGTACTTC

V: TRBV4-2
size: .
J: TRBJ2-7
D: TRBD2
CDR3: CASSHPRLAGTPYEQYF
DNA: TGTGCCAGCAGCCACCCCAGGCTAGCGGGGACACCCTACGAGCAGTACTTC

V: TRBV4-1
size: .
J: TRBJ2-7
D: .
CDR3: CASSQVLGGPDEQYF
DNA: TGCGCCAGCAGCCAAGTCCTCGGGGGGCCCGACGAGCAGTACTTC

V: TRBV9
size: .
J: TRBJ2-1
D: TRBD2
CDR3: CASKPGLAGHPPTTQVYNEQFF
DNA: TGTGCCAGCAAACCGGGACTAGCGGGACACCCTCCTACTACCCAGGTCTACAATGAGCAGTTCTTC

V: TRBV5-1
size: .
J: TRBJ2-2
D: .
CDR3: CASSFEVNTGELFF
DNA: TGCGCCAGCAGCTTTGAGGTGAACACCGGGGAGCTGTTTTTT

V: TRBV6-2/TRBV6-3
size: .
J: TRBJ2-3
D: .
CDR3: CASSYSSQGPDTQYF
DNA: TGTGCCAGCAGTTACTCGAGTCAGGGCCCAGATACGCAGTATTTT

V: TRBV6-6
size: .
J: TRBJ2-1
D: .
CDR3: CASSFLLAFAYNEQFF
DNA: TGTGCCAGCAGTTTCCTTCTAGCGTTTGCCTACAATGAGCAGTTCTTC

V: TRBV6-5
size: .
J: TRBJ2-3
D: .
CDR3: CASSSDNPSTDTQYF
DNA: TGTGCCAGCAGTTCAGACAATCCTAGCACAGATACGCAGTATTTT

V: TRBV4-1
size: .
J: TRBJ2-1
D: .
CDR3: CASSQVGLADNEQFF
DNA: TGCGCCAGCAGCCAAGTTGGACTGGCAGACAATGAGCAGTTCTTC

V: TRBV5-8
size: .
J: TRBJ2-3
D: .
CDR3: CASSTGARVGDTQYF
DNA: TGTGCCAGCAGCACTGGGGCCAGGGTTGGAGATACGCAGTATTTT

V: TRBV6-6
size: .
J: TRBJ2-7
D: TRBD1
CDR3: CASGGQGIHEQYF
DNA: TGTGCCAGCGGGGGACAGGGGATCCACGAGCAGTACTTC

V: TRBV19
size: once
J: TRBJ2-6
D: TRBD2
CDR3: CASSRVGGNPGANVLTF
DNA: TGTGCCAGTAGTAGGGTCGGGGGGAACCCTGGGGCCAACGTCCTGACTTTC

V: TRBV4-3
size: .
J: TRBJ2-7
D: .
CDR3: CASSQEGHGSYEQYF
DNA: TGCGCCAGCAGCCAAGAGGGCCACGGCTCCTACGAGCAGTACTTC

V: TRBV27
size: .
J: TRBJ1-1
D: .
CDR3: CASSLGGGPFGNTEAFF
DNA: TGTGCCAGCAGTTTGGGCGGGGGCCCGTTTGGGAACACTGAAGCTTTCTTT

V: TRBV5-1
size: .
J: TRBJ2-1
D: TRBD1
CDR3: CASSINPQGTGPQQFF
DNA: TGCGCCAGCAGCATAAATCCCCAGGGGACAGGCCCTCAGCAGTTCTTC

V: TRBV18
size: .
J: TRBJ2-3
D: TRBD1
CDR3: CASSSGTATDTQYF
DNA: TGTGCCAGCTCCTCCGGGACAGCCACAGATACGCAGTATTTT

V: TRBV27
size: .
J: TRBJ1-5
D: .
CDR3: CASSFSGGGNQPQHF
DNA: TGTGCCAGCAGTTTCAGCGGGGGCGGAAATCAGCCCCAGCATTTT

V: TRBV5-5
size: .
J: TRBJ1-3
D: .
CDR3: CASSLGAGNTIYF
DNA: TGTGCCAGCAGCTTGGGGGCCGGAAACACCATATATTTT